The 8 T cell receptor beta chains listed next were all sequenced from one sample in a study of OX40 agonist ivuxolimab in advanced cancers. The assay was immunoSEQ multiplex PCR, and TCRdb's table has in-frame clones only and misses some. The profile shows around 63,000 clones, roughly nine tenths of them singletons. Sequencing was performed on CD4+ or CD8+ T cells sorted from blood, taken in a trial of the OX40 agonist ivuxolimab. The receptor source for this set is an adult with an advanced solid tumor such as melanoma, head and neck, liver or kidney cancer.

This chain uses TRBV4-2 with TRBJ1-2; D is uncertain. The V end lost 1 base, the J end lost 1 base, and 22 bases lay between the germline ends. Germline V gene lookup returns CDR1 LGHNA and CDR2 YNFKEQ. This CDR3 spans 19 amino acids. The CDR3 DNA is TGTGCCAGCAGCCAAGGACCGGCGGTGGACCCCCGCTATAACTATGGCTACACCTTC. As protein: CASSQGPAVDPRYNYGYTF.

The chain combines TRBV28 with TRBJ2-3; the D is unclear. This CDR3 is built from 16 residues. Germline CDR1 MDHEN, CDR2 SYDVKM. V lost 2 bases, J lost 2 bases, and 14 bases lay in between. The CDR3 protein is CASSLRVWSHTDTQYF. As DNA, the CDR3 is TGTGCCAGCAGTTTAAGGGTGTGGTCGCACACAGATACGCAGTATTTT.

This chain uses TRBV29-1 with TRBJ1-1, with TRBD1 matching over 9 bases. Germline CDR1 and CDR2: SQVTM and ANQGSEA. This CDR3 is 13 amino acids long. Germline trimming cut 8 bases from V and 0 bases from J; bases unmatched to any gene: 4. The CDR3 DNA reads TGCAGCTCGGACAGGGGTATGAACACTGAAGCTTTCTTT. It specifies CSSDRGMNTEAFF.

With regard to this clone: Different DNA sequences within this sample yield the same CDR3. The chain couples TRBV5-1 to TRBJ1-1, with D possibly being TRBD1 (5 bases). Per the germline V gene, CDR1 is SGHRS and CDR2 is YFSETQ. CDR3 length: 13 amino acids. Trimming cost V 5 bases and J 1 base, with 9 bases left between them. CDR3 DNA sequence: TGCGCCAGCAGGGGGCAGGGGAACACTGAAGCTTTCTTT. It is translated as CASRGQGNTEAFF.

The V and J genes are TRBV7-9 and TRBJ2-1, with 10 bases lining up with TRBD2. In germline, CDR1 is SEHNR, CDR2 FQNEAQ (reference sequence). The V gene end was trimmed by 6 bases and the J gene end by 9 bases; junction bases not matched to a gene: 8. The CDR3 has 14 residues. For the CDR3, the DNA is TGTGCCAGCAGAGGTAGCGGGAGGTCGGGTGAGCAGTTCTTC. As protein: CASRGSGRSGEQFF.

The chain recombines TRBV29-1 with TRBJ2-1; D not certain. Trimming took 7 bases from V and 6 from J, leaving 13 bases between them. The CDR3 is 12 amino acids. The germline CDR1 and CDR2 sequences are SQVTM and ANQGSEA. In DNA, the CDR3 is TGCAGCGCCAGCCCCCAATTCAATGAGCAGTTCTTC. It yields the protein CSASPQFNEQFF.

This sequence joins TRBV15 and TRBJ1-5, with 8 bases aligning to TRBD1. The germline V gene encodes CDR1 LNHNV and CDR2 YYDKDF (reference sequence). V lost 3 bases and J lost 2; bases outside the gene matches: 6. This CDR3 contains 16 residues. The CDR3 here is CATSRQTGVGNQPQHF. CDR3 nucleotide sequence: TGTGCCACCAGCAGGCAGACAGGGGTGGGCAATCAGCCCCAGCATTTT. Complete variable domain (other parts from reference TRBV15 and TRBJ1-5): DAMVIQNPRYQVTQFGKPVTLSCSQTLNHNVMYWYQQKSSQAPKLLFHYYDKDFNNEADTPDNFQSRRPNTSFCFLDIRSPGLGDTAMYLCATSRQTGVGNQPQHFGDGTRLSIL.

With regard to this clone: A junction end diverges from the germline sequence, so it may reflect a read error. The chain has TRBV5-6 and TRBJ1-2; 8 nucleotides match TRBD1. This CDR3 comprises 11 residues. Per the germline V gene, CDR1 is SGHDT and CDR2 is YYEEEE. For the CDR3, the DNA is TGTGCCAGCAGCTTGGGACAGGGGAGAGCCTTC. It is translated as CASSLGQGRAF.